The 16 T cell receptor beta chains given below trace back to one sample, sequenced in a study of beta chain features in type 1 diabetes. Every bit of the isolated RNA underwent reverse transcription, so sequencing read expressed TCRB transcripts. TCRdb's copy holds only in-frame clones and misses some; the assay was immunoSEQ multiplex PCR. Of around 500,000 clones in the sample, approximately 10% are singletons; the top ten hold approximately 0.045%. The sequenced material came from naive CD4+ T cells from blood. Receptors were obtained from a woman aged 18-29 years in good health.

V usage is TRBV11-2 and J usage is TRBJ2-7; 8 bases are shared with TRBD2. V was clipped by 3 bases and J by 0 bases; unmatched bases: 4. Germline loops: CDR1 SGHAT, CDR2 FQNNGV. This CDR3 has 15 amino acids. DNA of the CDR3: TGTGCCAGCAGCTTGCCCAGCGGGAGCTCCTACGAGCAGTACTTC. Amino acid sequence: CASSLPSGSSYEQYF.

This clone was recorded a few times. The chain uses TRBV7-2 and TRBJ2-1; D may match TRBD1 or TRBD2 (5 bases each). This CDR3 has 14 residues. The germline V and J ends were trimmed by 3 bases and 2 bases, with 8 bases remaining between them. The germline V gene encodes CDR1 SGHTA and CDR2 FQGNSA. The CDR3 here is CASSFGTTYNEQFF. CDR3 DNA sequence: TGTGCCAGCAGCTTTGGGACCACCTACAATGAGCAGTTCTTC.

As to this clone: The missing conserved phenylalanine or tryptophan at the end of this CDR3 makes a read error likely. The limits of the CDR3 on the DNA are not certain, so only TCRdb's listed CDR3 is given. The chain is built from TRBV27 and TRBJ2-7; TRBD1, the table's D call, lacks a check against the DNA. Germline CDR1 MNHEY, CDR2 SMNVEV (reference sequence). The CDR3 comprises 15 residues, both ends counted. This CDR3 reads CARRGQIHKPGPQPG.

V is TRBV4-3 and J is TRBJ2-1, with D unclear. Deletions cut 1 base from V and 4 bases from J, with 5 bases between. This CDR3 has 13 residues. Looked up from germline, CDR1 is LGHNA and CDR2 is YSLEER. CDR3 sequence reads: CASSQGSYNEQFF. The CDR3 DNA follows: TGCGCCAGCAGCCAAGGGAGTTACAATGAGCAGTTCTTC.

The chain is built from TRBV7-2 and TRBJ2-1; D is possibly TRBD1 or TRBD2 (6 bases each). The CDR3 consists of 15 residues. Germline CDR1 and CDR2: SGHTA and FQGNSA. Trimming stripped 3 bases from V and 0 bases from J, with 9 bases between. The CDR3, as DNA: TGTGCCAGCAGCTTGGAGGGGGGCTCCTACAATGAGCAGTTCTTC. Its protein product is CASSLEGGSYNEQFF.

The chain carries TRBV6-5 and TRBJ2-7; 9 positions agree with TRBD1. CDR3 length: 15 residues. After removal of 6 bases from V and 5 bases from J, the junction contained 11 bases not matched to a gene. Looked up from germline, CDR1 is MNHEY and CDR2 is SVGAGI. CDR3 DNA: TGTGCCAGCAGCGCCCCGGACAGGGGTCTAAACGAGCAGTACTTC. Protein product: CASSAPDRGLNEQYF.

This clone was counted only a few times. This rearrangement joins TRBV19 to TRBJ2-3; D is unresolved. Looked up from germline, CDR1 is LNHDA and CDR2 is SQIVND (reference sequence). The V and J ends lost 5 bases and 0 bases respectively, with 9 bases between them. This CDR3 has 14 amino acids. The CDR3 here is CASSSSASTDTQYF. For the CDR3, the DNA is TGTGCCAGTAGTTCGTCAGCTAGCACAGATACGCAGTATTTT.

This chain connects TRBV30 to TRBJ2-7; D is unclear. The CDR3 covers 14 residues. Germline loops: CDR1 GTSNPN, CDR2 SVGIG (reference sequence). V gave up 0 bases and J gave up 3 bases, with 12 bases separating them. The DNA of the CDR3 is TGTGCCTGGAGTGTAGGACGGTTCAGCTACGAGCAGTACTTC. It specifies CAWSVGRFSYEQYF.

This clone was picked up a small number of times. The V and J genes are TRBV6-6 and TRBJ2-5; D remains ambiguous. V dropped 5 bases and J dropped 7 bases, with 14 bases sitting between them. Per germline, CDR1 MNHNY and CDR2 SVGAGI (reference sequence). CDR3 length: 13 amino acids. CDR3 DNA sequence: TGTGCCAGCAGTCCGGCCCTGGTTGGGACCCAGTACTTC. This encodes CASSPALVGTQYF.

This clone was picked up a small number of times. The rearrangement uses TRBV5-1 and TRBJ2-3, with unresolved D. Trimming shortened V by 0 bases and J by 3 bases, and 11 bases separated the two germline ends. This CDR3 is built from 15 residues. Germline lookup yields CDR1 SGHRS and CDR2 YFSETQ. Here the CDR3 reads CASSLVGIGTDTQYF. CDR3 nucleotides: TGCGCCAGCAGCTTGGTGGGAATCGGGACAGATACGCAGTATTTT.

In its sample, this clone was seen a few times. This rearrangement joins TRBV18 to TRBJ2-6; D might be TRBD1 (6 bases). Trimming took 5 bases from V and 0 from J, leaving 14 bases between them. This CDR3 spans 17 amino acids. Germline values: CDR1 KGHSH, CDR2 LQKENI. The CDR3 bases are TGTGCCAGCTCATGGTCAGGGGACCGCTCTGGGGCCAACGTCCTGACTTTC. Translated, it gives CASSWSGDRSGANVLTF.

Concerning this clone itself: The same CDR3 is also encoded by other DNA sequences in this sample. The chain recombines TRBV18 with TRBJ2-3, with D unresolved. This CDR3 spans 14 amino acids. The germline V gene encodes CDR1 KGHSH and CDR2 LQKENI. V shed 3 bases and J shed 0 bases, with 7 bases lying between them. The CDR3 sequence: CASSPSASTDTQYF. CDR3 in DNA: TGTGCCAGCTCACCGAGCGCTAGCACAGATACGCAGTATTTT.

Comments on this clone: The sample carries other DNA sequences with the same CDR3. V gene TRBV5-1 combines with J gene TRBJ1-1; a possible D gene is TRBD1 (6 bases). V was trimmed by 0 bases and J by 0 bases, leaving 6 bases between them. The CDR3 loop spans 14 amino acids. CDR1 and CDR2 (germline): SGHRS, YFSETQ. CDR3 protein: CASSLDRVNTEAFF. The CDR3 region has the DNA TGCGCCAGCAGCTTGGACAGGGTGAACACTGAAGCTTTCTTT. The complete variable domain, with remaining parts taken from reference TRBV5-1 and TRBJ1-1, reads KAGVTQTPRYLIKTRGQQVTLSCSPISGHRSVSWYQQTPGQGLQFLFEYFSETQRNKGNFPGRFSGRQFSNSRSEMNVSTLELGDSALYLCASSLDRVNTEAFFGQGTRLTVV.

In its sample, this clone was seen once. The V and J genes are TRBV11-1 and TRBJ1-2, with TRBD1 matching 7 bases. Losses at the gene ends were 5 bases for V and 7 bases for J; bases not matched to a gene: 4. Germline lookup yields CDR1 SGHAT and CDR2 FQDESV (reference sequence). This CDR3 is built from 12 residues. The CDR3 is CASSPTGFGYTF. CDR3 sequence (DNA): TGTGCCAGCAGCCCGACAGGGTTTGGCTACACCTTC.

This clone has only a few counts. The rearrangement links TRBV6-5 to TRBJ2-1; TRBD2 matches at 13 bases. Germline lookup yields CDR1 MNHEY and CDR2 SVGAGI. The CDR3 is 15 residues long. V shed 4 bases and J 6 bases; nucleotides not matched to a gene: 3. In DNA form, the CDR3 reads TGTGCCAGCAGTTCGACTAGCGGGGGGCTCAATGAGCAGTTCTTC. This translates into CASSSTSGGLNEQFF.

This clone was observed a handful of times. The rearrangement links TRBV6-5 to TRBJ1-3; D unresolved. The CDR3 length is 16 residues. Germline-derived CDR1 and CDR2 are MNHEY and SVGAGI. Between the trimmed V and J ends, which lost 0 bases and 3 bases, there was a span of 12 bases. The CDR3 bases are TGTGCCAGCAGTTACTCGAATCCAGATCGTGGAAACACCATATATTTT. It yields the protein CASSYSNPDRGNTIYF.